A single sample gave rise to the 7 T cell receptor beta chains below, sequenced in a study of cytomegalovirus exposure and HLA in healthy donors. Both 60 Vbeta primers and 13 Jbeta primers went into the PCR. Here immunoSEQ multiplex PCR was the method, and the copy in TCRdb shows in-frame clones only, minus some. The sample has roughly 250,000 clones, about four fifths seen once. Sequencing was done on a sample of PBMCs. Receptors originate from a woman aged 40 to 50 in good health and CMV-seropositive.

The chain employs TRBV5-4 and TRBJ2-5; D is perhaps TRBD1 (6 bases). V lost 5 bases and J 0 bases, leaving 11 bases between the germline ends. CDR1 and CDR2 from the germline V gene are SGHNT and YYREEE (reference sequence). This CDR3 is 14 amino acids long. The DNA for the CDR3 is TGTGCCAGCAGATCCCGGGACAACCAAGAGACCCAGTACTTC. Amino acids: CASRSRDNQETQYF.

CDR3 in amino acids: CASSFSGFTYEQYF. CDR3 bases: TGTGCCAGCAGCTTTAGCGGCTTTACCTACGAGCAGTACTTC. This chain links TRBV7-2 with TRBJ2-7; the D gene is possibly TRBD2 (6 bases). The CDR3 has 14 residues. CDR1 is SGHTA, CDR2 FQGNSA, per germline. The V end was cut by 3 bases, the J end by 2 bases, with 11 bases between.

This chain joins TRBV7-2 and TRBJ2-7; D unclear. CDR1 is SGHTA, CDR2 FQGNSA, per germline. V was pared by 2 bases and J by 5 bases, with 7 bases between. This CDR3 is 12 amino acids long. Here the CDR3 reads CASSLSQNEQYF. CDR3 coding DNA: TGTGCCAGCAGCTTAAGTCAGAACGAGCAGTACTTC.

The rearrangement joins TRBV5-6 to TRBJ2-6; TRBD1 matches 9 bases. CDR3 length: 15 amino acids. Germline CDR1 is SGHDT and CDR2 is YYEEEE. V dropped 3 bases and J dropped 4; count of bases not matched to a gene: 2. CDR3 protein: CASSYRGPGANVLTF. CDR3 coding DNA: TGTGCCAGCAGCTACAGGGGGCCCGGGGCCAACGTCCTGACTTTC.

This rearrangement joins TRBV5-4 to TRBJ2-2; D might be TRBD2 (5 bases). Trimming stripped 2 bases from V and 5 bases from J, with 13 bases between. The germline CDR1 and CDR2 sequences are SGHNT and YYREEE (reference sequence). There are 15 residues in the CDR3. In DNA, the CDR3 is TGTGCCAGCAGCTTCGGACTCACCATTACCGGGGAGCTGTTTTTT. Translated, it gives CASSFGLTITGELFF.

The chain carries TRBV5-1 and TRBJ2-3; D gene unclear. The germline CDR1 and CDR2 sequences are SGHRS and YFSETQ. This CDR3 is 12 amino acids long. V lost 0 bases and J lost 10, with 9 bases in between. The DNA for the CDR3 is TGCGCCAGCAGCTTGGGTCCTAGTCCGCAGTATTTT. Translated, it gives CASSLGPSPQYF.

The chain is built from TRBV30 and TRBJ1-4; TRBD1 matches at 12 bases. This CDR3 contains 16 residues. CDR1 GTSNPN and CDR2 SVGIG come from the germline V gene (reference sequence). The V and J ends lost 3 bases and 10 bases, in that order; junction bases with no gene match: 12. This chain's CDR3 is CAWSPGTGGWGLKLFF. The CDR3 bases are TGTGCCTGGAGCCCGGGGACAGGGGGCTGGGGGTTAAAACTGTTTTTT.